One and the same sample provided the 30 T cell receptor beta chains below, sequenced in a study of Ad26.COV2.S vaccination and SARS-CoV-2 variants. Using immunoSEQ multiplex PCR, the repertoire was profiled, and TCRdb retains in-frame clones only, with some absent. The table records about 350,000 clones, around nine tenths of them present only once. Treatment meaning: roughly 18 received Ad26.COV2.S at low or high dose, single or two shots; several received placebo; per-sample allocation not given. Day 63 after the first vaccine or placebo injection was the time point for sampling. This material consisted of peripheral blood, taken in a trial of Ad26.COV2.S vaccine versus placebo. These receptors were obtained from a person aged 18-65 years who received the Ad26.COV2.S COVID-19 vaccine or a placebo.

The chain is built from TRBV21-1 and TRBJ2-7; the D call in the table, TRBD1, was not verified against the DNA. TRBV21-1 counts as a pseudogene. The CDR3 is 16 residues long. CDR3 nucleotide sequence: TGTGCCAGCAGCAAACCCAGGGGGCAATATTCTTACGAGCAGTACTTC. Translation gives CASSKPRGQYSYEQYF.

The genes are TRBV18 and TRBJ1-1, with unresolved D. This CDR3 spans 13 amino acids. CDR1 is KGHSH, CDR2 LQKENI, per germline. V lost 0 bases and J 11 bases, leaving 13 bases between the germline ends. The CDR3: CASSPPGSRRAFF. The CDR3 DNA is TGTGCCAGCTCACCACCGGGCTCCCGCCGCGCTTTCTTT.

For the CDR3, the DNA is TGTGCCAGCAGCTTAGAGGTCTCGCAAAGCCGCTACAATGAGCAGTTCTTC. It codes for CASSLEVSQSRYNEQFF. This rearrangement joins TRBV11-3 to TRBJ2-1; no clear D. Germline V CDR1 and CDR2: SGHNT, YENEEA. This CDR3 is built from 17 residues. Trimming shortened V by 0 bases and J by 3 bases, and 15 bases separated the two germline ends.

This chain uses TRBV29-1 with TRBJ1-2, with a tentative D call TRBD1 (6 bases). Germline V CDR1 and CDR2: SQVTM, ANQGSEA. Trimming took off 4 bases at V and 6 bases at J, with 12 bases between the two ends. This CDR3 has 12 amino acids. CDR3 nucleotides: TGCAGCGTTGGGGGGCAAGGTGATGGCTACACCTTC. It encodes CSVGGQGDGYTF.

The chain recombines TRBV27 with TRBJ1-6; D uncertain. Trimming left V 1 base short and J 0 bases short, with 7 bases between. Per germline, CDR1 MNHEY and CDR2 SMNVEV (reference sequence). This CDR3 comprises 16 residues. This CDR3 reads CASSLLGSSYNSPLHF. The CDR3 region has the DNA TGTGCCAGCAGTTTATTGGGGAGCTCCTATAATTCACCCCTCCACTTT.

The genes are TRBV7-9 and TRBJ1-6; D is undetermined. CDR1 is SEHNR, CDR2 FQNEAQ, per germline (reference sequence). The CDR3 sequence is 17 residues long. Trimming left V 6 bases short and J 8 bases short, with 23 bases between. CDR3 region: CASSYLAPSFADSPLHF. CDR3 nucleotides: TGTGCCAGCAGTTATCTAGCCCCGAGTTTCGCGGATTCACCCCTCCACTTT. The variable domain in full, with the rest retrieved from reference TRBV7-9 and TRBJ1-6, is DTGVSQNPRHKITKRGQNVTFRCDPISEHNRLYWYRQTLGQGPEFLTYFQNEAQLEKSRLLSDRFSAERPKGSFSTLEIQRTEQGDSAMYLCASSYLAPSFADSPLHFGNGTRLTVT.

There are a few counts of this clone. The chain joins TRBV28 to TRBJ1-5; tentative D call: TRBD1 (5 bases). CDR3 length equals 15 residues. Germline values: CDR1 MDHEN, CDR2 SYDVKM. V was cut by 6 bases and J by 3 bases, with 15 bases left in between. The CDR3 here is CASSPPAGLNQPQHF. CDR3 DNA sequence: TGTGCCAGCAGCCCCCCGGCAGGGCTCAATCAGCCCCAGCATTTT.

V usage is TRBV24-1 and J usage is TRBJ2-5, with D possibly TRBD1 on 6 matching bases. Germline V lookup: CDR1 KGHDR, CDR2 SFDVKD. V shed 3 bases and J shed 2 bases, with 6 bases lying between them. CDR3 size: 13 residues. CDR3 amino acids: CATSDGQQETQYF. DNA of the CDR3: TGTGCCACCAGTGATGGACAGCAAGAGACCCAGTACTTC.

This rearrangement joins TRBV27 to TRBJ2-2; D is undetermined. Germline loops: CDR1 MNHEY, CDR2 SMNVEV (reference sequence). V shed 4 bases and J shed 1 base, with 16 bases lying between them. There are 17 residues in the CDR3. The CDR3 sequence: CASSSVSEWGNTGELFF. The CDR3 nucleotides read TGTGCCAGCAGTTCCGTCTCGGAGTGGGGGAACACCGGGGAGCTGTTTTTT.

The V call is TRBV7-2, the J call TRBJ1-5; tentative D call: TRBD1 (6 bases). CDR1 is SGHTA and CDR2 is FQGNSA in the germline V gene. V shed 3 bases and J shed 7 bases, with 16 bases lying between them. The CDR3 covers 15 residues. The CDR3 region has the DNA TGTGCCAGCAGCTTGGGGGGACAAGGATACCAGCCCCAGCATTTT. Protein product: CASSLGGQGYQPQHF.

This chain connects TRBV12-2 to TRBJ1-5; the table gives TRBD1 as D, unverified against the DNA. TRBV12-2 is a listed pseudogene. CDR3 length: 14 residues. Here the CDR3 reads CASRSRTVNQPQHF. The CDR3, as DNA: TGTGCAAGTCGCTCCAGGACAGTCAATCAGCCCCAGCATTTT.

The table lists this clone with a count of one. The chain recombines TRBV30 with TRBJ1-6; 11 bases fit TRBD1. CDR3 length equals 15 residues. V lost 2 bases and J lost 6; bases outside the gene matches: 3. CDR1 is GTSNPN and CDR2 is SVGIG in the germline V gene (reference sequence). The CDR3 DNA follows: TGTGCCTGGAGTACCGGGACAGGGGGTAATTCACCCCTCCACTTT. This gives the protein CAWSTGTGGNSPLHF.

The DNA for the CDR3 is TGTGCCAGCAGCTTAGGAAGACGGGGTGGCTCTACGCAGTATTTT. Amino acid sequence: CASSLGRRGGSTQYF. This chain uses TRBV7-2 with TRBJ2-3; a weak D match, TRBD2 (5 bases). Germline-derived CDR1 and CDR2 are SGHTA and FQGNSA. The V end was cut by 1 base, the J end by 8 bases, with 16 bases between. The CDR3 is 15 residues long.

The chain recombines TRBV11-2 with TRBJ2-5, with 8 positions matching TRBD2. This CDR3 is 12 amino acids long. CDR1 and CDR2 (germline): SGHAT, FQNNGV. The CDR3: CASGGQGETQYF. CDR3 sequence (DNA): TGTGCTTCGGGAGGGCAGGGGGAGACCCAGTACTTC.

In this sample, this clone turned up once. V usage is TRBV25-1 and J usage is TRBJ2-1, with 9 bases identical to TRBD1. CDR3 length equals 13 residues. CDR1 and CDR2 from the germline V gene are MGHDK and SYGVNS. V shed 7 bases and J 7 bases; nucleotides not matched to a gene: 5. The CDR3 DNA reads TGTGCCAGCATCGGACAGGGGAGGAATGAGCAGTTCTTC. Encoded protein: CASIGQGRNEQFF.

The chain uses TRBV5-1 and TRBJ2-2; TRBD1 matches at 8 bases. The germline gives CDR1 SGHRS, CDR2 YFSETQ. The length of the CDR3 is 14 residues. Trimming cost V 5 bases and J 6 bases; bases outside gene matches: 6. The CDR3 here is CASRPDRAPGELFF. CDR3 DNA: TGCGCCAGCAGGCCGGACAGGGCGCCCGGGGAGCTGTTTTTT.

V and J are TRBV28 and TRBJ1-5, with 9 nucleotides matching TRBD1. This CDR3 comprises 15 residues. Germline V gene sequence: CDR1 MDHEN, CDR2 SYDVKM. After removal of 5 bases from V and 2 bases from J, the junction contained 4 bases not matched to a gene. The CDR3: CASSITGGGNQPQHF. CDR3 DNA sequence: TGTGCCAGCAGTATCACAGGGGGCGGCAATCAGCCCCAGCATTTT. The full variable domain, rest sourced from reference TRBV28 and TRBJ1-5, is DVKVTQSSRYLVKRTGEKVFLECVQDMDHENMFWYRQDPGLGLRLIYFSYDVKMKEKGDIPEGYSVSREKKERFSLILESASTNQTSMYLCASSITGGGNQPQHFGDGTRLSIL.

The J gene is TRBJ1-2, the V gene TRBV3-1 (or the pseudogene TRBV3-2); D unclear. The germline V gene encodes CDR1 LGHDT and CDR2 YNNKEL (reference sequence). This CDR3 spans 17 amino acids. The germline V and J ends were trimmed by 0 bases and 2 bases, with 16 bases remaining between them. In nucleotides, the CDR3 is TGTGCCAGCAGCCAAGACCCAACCCGTTACCTCAACTATGGCTACACCTTC. Residues: CASSQDPTRYLNYGYTF.

The chain's CDR3 is CSASRLAGGEETQYF. The CDR3 DNA follows: TGCAGCGCTTCACGACTAGCGGGTGGAGAAGAGACCCAGTACTTC. The rearrangement links TRBV29-1 to TRBJ2-5; 10 nucleotides match TRBD2. The V and J ends lost 7 bases and 3 bases, in that order; junction bases with no gene match: 11. The CDR3 runs to 15 residues. CDR1 is SQVTM, CDR2 ANQGSEA, per germline.

This clone showed up just once. Other DNA sequences in the same sample also yield this CDR3. This chain links TRBV12-3 or TRBV12-4 with TRBJ2-5; D gene ambiguous. V was trimmed by 1 base and J by 0 bases, leaving 3 bases between them. The CDR3 totals 13 residues. The CDR3 spells CASSLGDQETQYF. CDR3 in DNA: TGTGCCAGCAGTTTAGGTGACCAAGAGACCCAGTACTTC.

The chain combines TRBV7-8 with TRBJ2-1; 10 bases agree with TRBD2. This CDR3 has 21 amino acids. Germline trimming cut 3 bases from V and 4 bases from J; bases unmatched to any gene: 21. CDR1 and CDR2 (germline): SGHVS, FQNEAQ. DNA for the CDR3: TGTGCCAGCAGCTTGTCGGCTCTGGGCCTAGCGGGAGCGACGAGATACAATGAGCAGTTCTTC. Translated: CASSLSALGLAGATRYNEQFF. The whole variable domain, filled in from reference TRBV7-8 and TRBJ2-1, reads GAGVSQSPRYKVAKRGQDVALRCDPISGHVSLFWYQQALGQGPEFLTYFQNEAQLDKSGLPSDRFFAERPEGSVSTLKIQRTQQEDSAVYLCASSLSALGLAGATRYNEQFFGPGTRLTVL.

This rearrangement joins TRBV6-6 to TRBJ2-1, with 8 positions matching TRBD2. V lost 5 bases and J lost 5; bases outside the gene matches: 14. This CDR3 spans 17 amino acids. Germline loops: CDR1 MNHNY, CDR2 SVGAGI (reference sequence). For the CDR3, the DNA is TGTGCCAGCAGTCCCCCCCTCGGGGCGGGGGGAAACAATGAGCAGTTCTTC. Amino acid sequence: CASSPPLGAGGNNEQFF.

The V call is TRBV28, the J call TRBJ1-2, with a tentative D call TRBD1 (6 bases). CDR3 length: 15 residues. Germline CDR1 reads MDHEN; CDR2 reads SYDVKM. Trimming removed 6 bases from V and 8 bases from J, with 22 bases in between. CDR3 in amino acids: CASSLKGDRYGGYTF. The CDR3 DNA is TGTGCCAGCAGCCTGAAGGGAGACAGGTATGGAGGCTACACCTTC.

V and J are TRBV7-2 and TRBJ2-7; 9 nucleotides match TRBD1. The CDR3 runs to 16 residues. Germline CDR1 reads SGHTA; CDR2 reads FQGNSA. With 5 bases clipped from V and 4 bases from J, the junction kept 12 bases outside the gene matches. CDR3 in DNA: TGTGCCAGCAGCCCCTACCCCGGGACAGGGCCTTACGAGCAGTACTTC. This sequence encodes CASSPYPGTGPYEQYF.

This chain uses TRBV3-1 (or the pseudogene TRBV3-2) with TRBJ2-7; D not resolved. Germline V gene data show CDR1 as LGHDT and CDR2 as YNNKEL (reference sequence). The CDR3 spans 12 residues. The germline V and J ends were trimmed by 2 bases and 6 bases, with 8 bases remaining between them. The CDR3 protein is CASSQSGVEQYF. The CDR3 DNA reads as TGTGCCAGCAGCCAATCGGGTGTCGAGCAGTACTTC.

The chain couples TRBV9 to TRBJ1-6; D is perhaps TRBD1 (6 bases). CDR1 is SGDLS and CDR2 is YYNGEE in the germline V gene. This CDR3 is built from 14 residues. V lost 4 bases and J lost 7, with 12 bases in between. The CDR3 loop is CASSLRQENSPLHF. The CDR3 coding sequence is TGTGCCAGCAGCCTCCGACAGGAGAATTCACCCCTCCACTTT.

This clone was observed a single time. The chain is built from TRBV7-9 and TRBJ1-4; TRBD1 agrees at 7 bases. There are 16 residues in the CDR3. Germline CDR1 SEHNR, CDR2 FQNEAQ (reference sequence). With V trimmed by 5 bases and J by 8 bases, 14 bases remained unmatched. The CDR3 reads CASSPGTDRAGEKLFF. As DNA, the CDR3 is TGTGCCAGCAGCCCTGGGACTGACAGGGCTGGCGAAAAACTGTTTTTT. Looking up the rest from reference TRBV7-9 and TRBJ1-4 gives the full variable domain: DTGVSQNPRHKITKRGQNVTFRCDPISEHNRLYWYRQTLGQGPEFLTYFQNEAQLEKSRLLSDRFSAERPKGSFSTLEIQRTEQGDSAMYLCASSPGTDRAGEKLFFGSGTQLSVL.

The chain links TRBV7-8 to TRBJ1-1, with D uncertain. Trimming removed 0 bases from V and 8 bases from J, with 10 bases in between. The CDR3 runs 13 residues. In germline, CDR1 is SGHVS, CDR2 FQNEAQ. This chain's CDR3 is CASSLALTAEAFF. Written as DNA, the CDR3 is TGTGCCAGCAGCTTAGCGCTAACGGCCGAAGCTTTCTTT.

This clone was seen just once. Other nucleotide sequences in the sample specify the same CDR3. The chain is built from TRBV20-1 and TRBJ2-7; D possibly corresponds to TRBD1 (5 bases). The CDR3 spans 11 residues. Trimming took 3 bases from V and 3 from J, leaving 6 bases between them. Germline V gene data show CDR1 as DFQATT and CDR2 as SNEGSKA (reference sequence). The CDR3 sequence is CSARQGYEQYF. The CDR3 DNA is TGCAGTGCTAGGCAGGGCTACGAGCAGTACTTC.

The gene calls are TRBV18 and TRBJ1-4; no reliable D call. The V end was cut by 5 bases, the J end by 4 bases, with 17 bases between. Per germline, CDR1 KGHSH and CDR2 LQKENI. This CDR3 region has 16 residues. CDR3 sequence (DNA): TGTGCCAGCTCAGACGGCCGGGCTTGGGATAATGAAAAACTGTTTTTT. As protein: CASSDGRAWDNEKLFF.